The 22 T cell receptor beta chains presented below share a single source sample, sequenced in a study of blood T cells in healthy people across ages. Through a sample-barcoded 5' primer and a J-beta primer mix, a second PCR was run for 7 to 11 cycles. TCRdb re-derived calls from the 5' RACE reads in MiXCR, one entry per CDR3 protein. The sample contains about 1,500,000 distinct CDR3 sequences, roughly 40% of which appear only once. The sequenced sample was blood. These receptors all stem from a woman between 18 and 29 years old in good health.

V and J are TRBV7-2 and TRBJ2-7; D unclear. CDR3 size: 15 residues. V lost 4 bases and J lost 2, with 15 bases in between. The germline V gene encodes CDR1 SGHTA and CDR2 FQGNSA. CDR3 amino acids: CASSSSFSSAYEQYF. CDR3 in DNA: TGTGCCAGCAGCTCCTCTTTTAGCTCAGCCTACGAGCAGTACTTC.

Note on this clonotype: At one end, the junction sequence differs from germline, possibly due to a read error. The chain combines TRBV2 with TRBJ2-3, with 11 nucleotides matching TRBD1. This CDR3 is 18 amino acids long. Per the germline V gene, CDR1 is SNHLY and CDR2 is FYNNEI. The CDR3 reads CASSEGQGAELSTDTQYF. CDR3 nucleotide sequence: TGTGCCAGCAGCGAAGGACAGGGGGCGGAATTATCCACAGATACGCAGTATTTT.

This clonotype was detected only a few times. The rearrangement joins TRBV12-3 or TRBV12-4 to TRBJ1-2; TRBD1 agrees at 8 bases. This CDR3 has 13 amino acids. After removal of 5 bases from V and 12 bases from J, the junction contained 11 bases not matched to a gene. CDR3 sequence: CASSRDRGGQDTF. The CDR3, as DNA: TGTGCCAGCAGTCGCGACAGGGGAGGGCAGGACACCTTC.

A few counts support this clonotype. The chain has TRBV27 and TRBJ2-7; D perhaps matches TRBD1 (7 bases). The V end was cut by 0 bases, the J end by 3 bases, with 18 bases between. Germline V lookup: CDR1 MNHEY, CDR2 SMNVEV (reference sequence). CDR3 size: 17 residues. CDR3 sequence reads: CASSLSGGWDSNYEQYF. The CDR3 DNA sequence: TGTGCCAGCAGTTTATCGGGGGGTTGGGACAGTAACTACGAGCAGTACTTC.

The V call is TRBV6-5, the J call TRBJ1-3, with 7 bases aligning to TRBD1. This CDR3 is 15 amino acids long. The trim removed 4 bases at V and 4 bases at J, leaving 7 bases unmatched. Germline loops: CDR1 MNHEY, CDR2 SVGAGI. The CDR3 DNA follows: TGTGCCAGCAGTTCGTTTGACAGGGACGGAAACACCATATATTTT. Amino acids: CASSSFDRDGNTIYF.

The chain recombines TRBV5-1 with TRBJ1-2; 11 nucleotides align to TRBD1. The germline CDR1 and CDR2 sequences are SGHRS and YFSETQ. V was clipped by 2 bases and J by 6 bases; unmatched bases: 6. The CDR3 loop spans 15 amino acids. For the CDR3, the DNA is TGCGCCAGCAGCTTTCCGGACAGGGGGCTGGATGGCTACACCTTC. Amino acid sequence: CASSFPDRGLDGYTF.

The sample holds a few counts of this clonotype. The CDR3 here is CASSRPLDRQETQYF. Here the CDR3 DNA reads TGTGCCAGCAGTCGGCCTTTGGACAGACAAGAGACCCAGTACTTC. This sequence joins TRBV25-1 and TRBJ2-5; D is perhaps TRBD1 (6 bases). V lost 5 bases and J lost 2, with 15 bases in between. CDR1 and CDR2 from the germline V gene are MGHDK and SYGVNS. The CDR3 has 15 residues.

The genes are TRBV6-5 and TRBJ2-1, with 14 bases fitting TRBD2. CDR1 and CDR2 from the germline V gene are MNHEY and SVGAGI. The CDR3 runs to 14 residues. J gave up 13 bases and V 5 bases, and 7 bases lay outside the gene matches. The CDR3 nucleotides are TGTGCCAGCAGTGACGACGGGACTAGCGGGAGTCAGTTCTTC. Its protein product is CASSDDGTSGSQFF.

The sample holds a few counts of this clonotype. The chain combines TRBV28 with TRBJ1-2; no firm D call. Germline CDR1 MDHEN, CDR2 SYDVKM. This CDR3 comprises 10 residues. The V gene lost 4 bases and the J gene lost 8 bases, with 5 bases spanning the gap. The chain's CDR3 is CASSSVGYTF. The DNA for the CDR3 is TGTGCCAGCAGTTCTGTGGGCTACACCTTC.

The CDR3 DNA reads as TGTGCCAGGAGGACCTTGGGGCAGGGCAATCAGCCCCAGCATTTT. Translated, it gives CARRTLGQGNQPQHF. The genes are TRBV21-1 and TRBJ1-5; the table gives TRBD1 as D, unverified against the DNA. TRBV21-1 is a pseudogene segment. CDR3 size: 15 residues.

This clonotype showed up just a few times. V and J are TRBV9 and TRBJ2-5; D is unclear. This CDR3 is 15 amino acids long. Germline assignment: CDR1 SGDLS and CDR2 YYNGEE. V lost 4 bases and J 1 base, leaving 14 bases between the germline ends. DNA for the CDR3: TGTGCCAGCAGCCCAGACGCGTCTTCCCAAGAGACCCAGTACTTC. Translating it yields CASSPDASSQETQYF. The full variable domain, its missing parts supplied by reference TRBV9 and TRBJ2-5, is DSGVTQTPKHLITATGQRVTLRCSPRSGDLSVYWYQQSLDQGLQFLIQYYNGEERAKGNILERFSAQQFPDLHSELNLSSLELGDSALYFCASSPDASSQETQYFGPGTRLLVL.

The chain joins TRBV21-1 to TRBJ1-5; the tabulated D call, TRBD1, remains unverified against the DNA. TRBV21-1 is given as a pseudogene. This CDR3 is 19 amino acids long. The CDR3 loop is CASTKTLQASLFSNQPQHF. CDR3 nucleotides: TGTGCCAGCACCAAAACCCTGCAGGCGTCATTGTTCAGCAATCAGCCCCAGCATTTT.

In regard to this clonotype: A clone one base away is much larger, so this may be a read error. The chain is built from TRBV28 and TRBJ2-6; perhaps TRBD1 as D (5 bases). This CDR3 has 15 residues. In germline, CDR1 is MDHEN, CDR2 SYDVKM. With 5 bases removed from V and 1 base from J, the gap between germline ends came to 9 bases. The DNA for the CDR3 is TGTGCCAGCAGTGGGGCAGGGTCTGGGGCCAACGTCCTGACTTTC. Translated: CASSGAGSGANVLTF.

This clonotype was detected only once. A much more abundant neighbour one base away suggests this may be a read error. The rearrangement uses TRBV12-3 or TRBV12-4 and TRBJ2-3; unclear D gene. The CDR3 is 15 residues long. The CDR3 sequence is CASSSFRTSTETQYF. In DNA form, the CDR3 reads TGTGCCAGCAGTTCCTTCCGGACCAGCACAGAGACGCAGTATTTT.

The chain combines TRBV10-3 with TRBJ2-7, with TRBD2 matching 8 bases. Trimming cost V 0 bases and J 0 bases; bases outside gene matches: 1. Germline loops: CDR1 ENHRY, CDR2 SYGVKD. This CDR3 is 15 amino acids long. CDR3 region: CAISESSGISYEQYF. CDR3 DNA: TGTGCCATCAGTGAGTCTAGCGGGATCTCCTACGAGCAGTACTTC.

This chain uses TRBV28 with TRBJ1-1; D remains unclear. The germline V and J ends were trimmed by 6 bases and 3 bases, with 5 bases remaining between them. The germline V gene encodes CDR1 MDHEN and CDR2 SYDVKM. The CDR3 extends over 11 amino acids. The CDR3: CASRIYTEAFF. The CDR3 bases are TGTGCCAGCAGGATTTACACTGAAGCTTTCTTT.

The rearrangement links TRBV25-1 to TRBJ2-7; 7 positions agree with TRBD2. Germline lookup yields CDR1 MGHDK and CDR2 SYGVNS. The CDR3 length is 15 residues. The V gene end was trimmed by 4 bases and the J gene end by 2 bases; junction bases not matched to a gene: 8. The CDR3 loop is CASSGAASGTYEQYF. CDR3 in DNA: TGTGCCAGCAGTGGAGCGGCTAGCGGAACCTACGAGCAGTACTTC.

This clonotype was recorded a few times. The chain couples TRBV29-1 to TRBJ2-7; D tentatively reads TRBD1 or TRBD2 (5 bases each). Trimming removed 3 bases at V and 3 bases at J, with 12 bases between. Germline V gene lookup returns CDR1 SQVTM and CDR2 ANQGSEA. The CDR3 spans 13 residues. The CDR3 reads CSVDGGTRYEQYF. The CDR3 coding sequence is TGCAGCGTTGACGGTGGGACCCGCTACGAGCAGTACTTC.

The chain links TRBV4-1 to TRBJ2-7, with D unresolved. Deletions cut 3 bases from V and 6 bases from J, with 9 bases between. The CDR3 has 12 residues. CDR1 is MGHRA and CDR2 is YSYEKL in the germline V gene. The CDR3 here is CASSHEIGEQYF. As DNA, the CDR3 is TGCGCCAGCAGCCATGAGATTGGCGAGCAGTACTTC.

The CDR3 DNA reads as TGTGCCAGCACCAAGGGGCTAGCGGGATACAATGAGCAGTTCTTC. Translating gives CASTKGLAGYNEQFF. The V and J genes are TRBV6-5 and TRBJ2-1, with 9 nucleotides matching TRBD2. CDR1 is MNHEY, CDR2 SVGAGI, per germline. The V gene end was trimmed by 7 bases and the J gene end by 4 bases; junction bases not matched to a gene: 8. The CDR3 spans 15 residues.

This clonotype was counted a few times. The J gene is TRBJ2-7, the V gene TRBV6-2 or TRBV6-3; the D gene is possibly TRBD1 (5 bases). The V and J ends lost 6 bases and 2 bases respectively, with 11 bases between them. Germline CDR1 is MNHEY and CDR2 is SVGEGT. The CDR3 is made up of 13 amino acids. The CDR3 DNA reads TGTGCCAGCAGGTCGCAGGGCGCCTACGAGCAGTACTTC. Encoded protein: CASRSQGAYEQYF.

This clonotype was seen a few times. J is TRBJ1-1 and V is TRBV4-1; tentative D call: TRBD1 (6 bases). Trimming took 3 bases from V and 8 from J, leaving 10 bases between them. CDR1 and CDR2 (germline): MGHRA, YSYEKL. This CDR3 spans 12 amino acids. The CDR3 DNA sequence: TGCGCCAGCAGCCATACAGGGTTGGAAGCTTTCTTT. Translating gives CASSHTGLEAFF.